This T cell receptor (beta chain) stems from a study of blood T cell repertoires in COVID-19. The CDR3 runs 16 residues. The V gene's germline CDR1 is SGDLS and CDR2 YYNGEE. The V segment lost 3 bases and the J segment 2 bases; nucleotides outside the gene matches: 8. This clone was seen a few times. Clones were read by immunoSEQ multiplex PCR, and TCRdb kept only the in-frame ones, dropping some. The sample records about 220,000 clones, roughly 90% being singletons. The specimen was peripheral blood. This chain links TRBV9 with TRBJ2-3; 8 bases are a match to TRBD1. This clonotype was sampled from a man aged 40-55 years with active or convalescent COVID-19. CDR3 nucleotide sequence: TGTGCCAGCAGCGCCCAGACAGGGGATCTCACAGATACGCAGTATTTT. This encodes CASSAQTGDLTDTQYF.